This T cell receptor (beta chain) was sequenced for a study of blood T cell repertoires in COVID-19. Trimming took off 1 base at V and 5 bases at J, with 12 bases between the two ends. There are 14 residues in the CDR3. Germline assignment: CDR1 SGHNT and CDR2 YYREEE (reference sequence). Produced via immunoSEQ multiplex PCR; TCRdb's table is partial and in-frame only. The sample has about 100,000 clones, 80% to 90% seen once. The receptor was derived from a human donor in a cohort sampled during active COVID-19. The chain combines TRBV5-4 with TRBJ2-5; perhaps TRBD2 as D (7 bases). The material sequenced was peripheral blood. The CDR3 region is CASSLRGAGETQYF. In DNA form, the CDR3 reads TGTGCCAGCAGCTTGCGGGGGGCAGGGGAGACCCAGTACTTC. Using reference TRBV5-4 and TRBJ2-5 for the parts outside the CDR3, the full variable domain is ETGVTQSPTHLIKTRGQQVTLRCSSQSGHNTVSWYQQALGQGPQFIFQYYREEENGRGNFPPRFSGLQFPNYSSELNVNALELDDSALYLCASSLRGAGETQYFGPGTRLLVL.